The clone carrying this T cell receptor beta chain was recorded at least ten times. MiXCR, applied by TCRdb to the 5' RACE reads, yields one record per CDR3 protein. This table has around 320,000 distinct CDR3 sequences, approximately 4.3% appearing once. This entry belongs to a study of T cells after yellow fever vaccination. Germline values: CDR1 KGHDR, CDR2 SFDVKD. The CDR3 extends over 15 amino acids. With 3 bases clipped from V and 1 base from J, the junction kept 3 bases outside the gene matches. Sequenced material: PBMCs, taken 15 days after the yellow fever booster vaccination. The TCR originated in a man younger than 30 who received the YFV17D yellow fever vaccine. V is TRBV24-1 and J is TRBJ2-3; 7 positions agree with TRBD1. CDR3 DNA sequence: TGTGCCACCAGTGATATAGGACAGGGCACAGATACGCAGTATTTT. Its translation is CATSDIGQGTDTQYF.